This T cell receptor beta chain came from a study of response to subunit inactivated influenza vaccine. A single record per CDR3 protein comes from TCRdb applying MiXCR to the RT-PCR reads. The sample contains about 570,000 distinct CDR3 sequences, about 10% of which appear only once. The CDR3 length is 13 residues. Trimming cost V 5 bases and J 3 bases, with 11 bases left between them. Looked up from germline, CDR1 is SGHTA and CDR2 is FQGNSA. This clonotype was observed a few times. The sample was also reused in another study, on T cells expressing NK-cell markers. That paper notes: cDNA encoding TCR beta was synthesized via 5'RACE template switching incorporating UMIs. Sorted CD3+CD56+NKG2C+, CD3+CD56+NKG2C- and CD3+CD56-NKG2C+ T-cell subsets were beta-chain profiled. Seven donors tested HCMV-seropositive and one tested seronegative among the eight sequenced. In a few donors, these clonotypes also led the CD3+CD56-NKG2C+ fraction. HCMV specificity of the expanded NKG2C+ T cell clones stayed unclear.

The clonotype was recovered from a middle-aged man who received an inactivated influenza vaccine. V gene TRBV7-2 combines with J gene TRBJ2-7; D is tentatively TRBD1 or TRBD2 (5 bases each). Sample: PBMCs from blood, taken on the day of vaccination. CDR3 residues: CASSLTDYYEQYF. CDR3 DNA sequence: TGTGCCAGCAGCCTGACAGACTACTACGAGCAGTACTTC.